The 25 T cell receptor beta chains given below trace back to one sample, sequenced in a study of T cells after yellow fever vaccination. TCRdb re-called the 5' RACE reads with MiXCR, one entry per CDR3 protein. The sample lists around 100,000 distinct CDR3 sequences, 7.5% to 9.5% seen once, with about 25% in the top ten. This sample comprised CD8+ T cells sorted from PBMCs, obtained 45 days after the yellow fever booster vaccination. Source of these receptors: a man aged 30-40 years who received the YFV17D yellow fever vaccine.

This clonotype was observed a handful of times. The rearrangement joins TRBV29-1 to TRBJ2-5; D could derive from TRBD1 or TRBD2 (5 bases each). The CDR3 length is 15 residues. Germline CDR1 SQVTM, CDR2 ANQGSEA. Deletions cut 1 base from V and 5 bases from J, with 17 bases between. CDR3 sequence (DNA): TGCAGCGTTGAAGTAATCGATTGGGACGGGGAGACCCAGTACTTC. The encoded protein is CSVEVIDWDGETQYF.

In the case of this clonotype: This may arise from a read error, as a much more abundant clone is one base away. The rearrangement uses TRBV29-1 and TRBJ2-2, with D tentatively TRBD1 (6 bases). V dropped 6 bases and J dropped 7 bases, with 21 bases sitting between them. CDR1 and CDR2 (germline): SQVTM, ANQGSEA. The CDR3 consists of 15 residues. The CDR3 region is CSVSHRVGSIGELFF. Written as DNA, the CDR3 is TGCAGCGTATCCCACAGGGTAGGCAGCATCGGGGAGCTGTTTTTT.

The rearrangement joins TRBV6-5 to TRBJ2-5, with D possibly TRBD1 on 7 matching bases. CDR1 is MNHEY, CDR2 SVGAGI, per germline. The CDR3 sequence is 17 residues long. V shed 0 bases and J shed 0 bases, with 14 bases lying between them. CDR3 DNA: TGTGCCAGCAGTTACTCCCCCAGGGGGGAAGACCAAGAGACCCAGTACTTC. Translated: CASSYSPRGEDQETQYF.

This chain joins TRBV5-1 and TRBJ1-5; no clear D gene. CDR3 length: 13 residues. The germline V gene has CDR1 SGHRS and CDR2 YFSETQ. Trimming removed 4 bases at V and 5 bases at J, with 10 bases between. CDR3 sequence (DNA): TGCGCCAGCAGCCCCGAGGGAGATCAGCCCCAGCATTTT. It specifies CASSPEGDQPQHF.

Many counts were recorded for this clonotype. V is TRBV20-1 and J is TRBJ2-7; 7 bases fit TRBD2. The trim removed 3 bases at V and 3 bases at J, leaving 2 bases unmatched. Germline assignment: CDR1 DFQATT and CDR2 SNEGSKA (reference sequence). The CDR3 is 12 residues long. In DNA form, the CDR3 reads TGCAGTGCTAGGGGAGGGAACTACGAGCAGTACTTC. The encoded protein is CSARGGNYEQYF.

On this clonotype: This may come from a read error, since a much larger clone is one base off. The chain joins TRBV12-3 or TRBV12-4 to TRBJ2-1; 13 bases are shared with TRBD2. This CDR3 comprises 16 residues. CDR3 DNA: TGTACCAGCAGTCAACCACTAGCGGGAGGGCCGAATGAGCAGTTCTTC. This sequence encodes CTSSQPLAGGPNEQFF.

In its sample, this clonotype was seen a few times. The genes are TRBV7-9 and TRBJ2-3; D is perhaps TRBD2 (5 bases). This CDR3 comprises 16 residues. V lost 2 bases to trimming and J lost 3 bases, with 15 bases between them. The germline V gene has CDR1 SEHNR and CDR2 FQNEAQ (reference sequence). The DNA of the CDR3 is TGTGCCAGCAGCTTATCCGACTACCTGGTGACAGATACGCAGTATTTT. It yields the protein CASSLSDYLVTDTQYF.

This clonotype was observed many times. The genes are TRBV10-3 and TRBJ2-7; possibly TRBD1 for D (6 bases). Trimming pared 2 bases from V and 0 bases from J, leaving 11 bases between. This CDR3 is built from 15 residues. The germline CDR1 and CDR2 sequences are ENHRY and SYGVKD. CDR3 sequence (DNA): TGTGCCATCAGTGAGGAGGGGGAGAGCTCCTACGAGCAGTACTTC. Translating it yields CAISEEGESSYEQYF.

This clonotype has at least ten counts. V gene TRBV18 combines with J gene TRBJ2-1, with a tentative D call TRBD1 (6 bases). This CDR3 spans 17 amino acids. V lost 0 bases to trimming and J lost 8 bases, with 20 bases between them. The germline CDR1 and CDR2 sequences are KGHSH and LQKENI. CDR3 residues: CASSPPTRDTTSDEQFF. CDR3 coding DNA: TGTGCCAGCTCACCACCTACCCGGGACACTACCTCCGATGAGCAGTTCTTC.

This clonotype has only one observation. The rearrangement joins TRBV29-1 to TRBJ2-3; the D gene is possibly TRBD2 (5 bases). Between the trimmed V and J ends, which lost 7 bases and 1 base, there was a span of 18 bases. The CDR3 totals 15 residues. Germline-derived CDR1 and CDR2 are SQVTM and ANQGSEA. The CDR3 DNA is TGCAGCGCCTCCCGGGAATATGGGGGCACAGATACGCAGTATTTT. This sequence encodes CSASREYGGTDTQYF.

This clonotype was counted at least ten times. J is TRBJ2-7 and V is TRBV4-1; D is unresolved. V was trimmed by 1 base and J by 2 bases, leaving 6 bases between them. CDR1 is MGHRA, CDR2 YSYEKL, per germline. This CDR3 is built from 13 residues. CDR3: CASSQGEAYEQYF. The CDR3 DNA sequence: TGCGCCAGCAGCCAAGGGGAAGCCTACGAGCAGTACTTC.

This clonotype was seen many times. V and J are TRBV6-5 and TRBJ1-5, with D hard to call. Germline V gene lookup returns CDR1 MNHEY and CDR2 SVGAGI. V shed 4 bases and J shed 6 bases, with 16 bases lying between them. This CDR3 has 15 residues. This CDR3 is CASSFTGGLGQPQHF. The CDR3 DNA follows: TGTGCCAGCAGTTTCACGGGCGGATTAGGTCAGCCCCAGCATTTT.

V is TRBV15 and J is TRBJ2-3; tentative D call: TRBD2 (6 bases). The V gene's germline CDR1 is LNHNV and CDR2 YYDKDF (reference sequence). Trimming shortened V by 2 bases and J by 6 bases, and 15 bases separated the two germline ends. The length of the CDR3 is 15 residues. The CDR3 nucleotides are TGTGCCACCAGCAGACTGGGGGGAGGTCTCGATACGCAGTATTTT. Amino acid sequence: CATSRLGGGLDTQYF.

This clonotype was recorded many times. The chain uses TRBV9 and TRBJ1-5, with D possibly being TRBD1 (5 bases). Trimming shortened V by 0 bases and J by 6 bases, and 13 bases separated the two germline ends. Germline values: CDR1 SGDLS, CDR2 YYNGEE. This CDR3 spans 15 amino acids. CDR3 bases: TGTGCCAGCAGCGTAGATGGGGCGCCGGGTCAGCCCCAGCATTTT. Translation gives CASSVDGAPGQPQHF.

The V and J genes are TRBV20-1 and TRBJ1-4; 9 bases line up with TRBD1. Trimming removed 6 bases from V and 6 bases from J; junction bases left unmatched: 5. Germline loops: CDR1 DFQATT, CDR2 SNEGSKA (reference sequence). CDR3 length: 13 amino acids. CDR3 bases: TGCAGTGCCACGGACAGGGGAGATGAAAAACTGTTTTTT. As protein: CSATDRGDEKLFF.

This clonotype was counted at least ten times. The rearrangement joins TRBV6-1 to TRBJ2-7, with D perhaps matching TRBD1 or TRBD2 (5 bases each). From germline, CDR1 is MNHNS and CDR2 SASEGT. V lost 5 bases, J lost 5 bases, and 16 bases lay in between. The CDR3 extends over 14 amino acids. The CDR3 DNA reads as TGTGCCAGCAGTCCCCTGGGACCCTTCGACGAGCAGTACTTC. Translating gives CASSPLGPFDEQYF.

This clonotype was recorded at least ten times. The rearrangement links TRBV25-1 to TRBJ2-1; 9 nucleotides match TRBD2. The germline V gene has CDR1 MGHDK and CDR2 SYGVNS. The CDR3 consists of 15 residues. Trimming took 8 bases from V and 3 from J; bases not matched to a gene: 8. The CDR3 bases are TGTGCCAGCTCGATTATAGCGGGGGACTACAATGAGCAGTTCTTC. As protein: CASSIIAGDYNEQFF.

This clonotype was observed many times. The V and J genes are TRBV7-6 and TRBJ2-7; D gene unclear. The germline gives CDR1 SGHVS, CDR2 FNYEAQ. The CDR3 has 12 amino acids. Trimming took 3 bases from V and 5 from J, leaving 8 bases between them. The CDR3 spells CASSFADHEQYF. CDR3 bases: TGTGCCAGCAGCTTCGCTGATCACGAGCAGTACTTC.

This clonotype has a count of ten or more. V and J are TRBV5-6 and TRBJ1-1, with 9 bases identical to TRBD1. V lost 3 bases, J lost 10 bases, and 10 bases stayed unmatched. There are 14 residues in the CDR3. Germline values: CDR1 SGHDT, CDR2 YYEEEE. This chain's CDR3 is CASSSGQGSRRAFF. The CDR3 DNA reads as TGTGCCAGCAGCTCGGGACAGGGAAGCCGGAGAGCTTTCTTT.

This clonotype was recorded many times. The CDR3 here is CASSSQGLAEQETQYF. CDR3 DNA sequence: TGTGCCAGCAGCTCCCAGGGACTAGCGGAACAAGAGACCCAGTACTTC. The V gene is TRBV7-2, the J gene TRBJ2-5; 11 bases line up with TRBD2. The CDR3 runs to 16 residues. V gave up 4 bases and J gave up 2 bases; unmatched junction bases: 6. Germline lookup yields CDR1 SGHTA and CDR2 FQGNSA. The full variable domain, rest sourced from reference TRBV7-2 and TRBJ2-5, is GAGVSQSPSNKVTEKGKDVELRCDPISGHTALYWYRQSLGQGLEFLIYFQGNSAPDKSGLPSDRFSAERTGGSVSTLTIQRTQQEDSAVYLCASSSQGLAEQETQYFGPGTRLLVL.

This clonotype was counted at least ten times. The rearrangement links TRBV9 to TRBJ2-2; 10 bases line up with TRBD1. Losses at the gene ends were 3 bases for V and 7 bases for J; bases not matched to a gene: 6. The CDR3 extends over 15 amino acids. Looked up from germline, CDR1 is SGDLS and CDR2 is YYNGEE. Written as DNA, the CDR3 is TGTGCCAGCAGCGCTCGACAGGGGGCGAACGGGGAGCTGTTTTTT. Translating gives CASSARQGANGELFF.

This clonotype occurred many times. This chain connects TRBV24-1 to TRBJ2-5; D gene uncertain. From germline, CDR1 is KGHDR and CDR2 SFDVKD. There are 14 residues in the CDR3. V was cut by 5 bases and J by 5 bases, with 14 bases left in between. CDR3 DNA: TGTGCCACCAGTGCTCCGGATCAGTTCGAGACCCAGTACTTC. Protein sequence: CATSAPDQFETQYF.

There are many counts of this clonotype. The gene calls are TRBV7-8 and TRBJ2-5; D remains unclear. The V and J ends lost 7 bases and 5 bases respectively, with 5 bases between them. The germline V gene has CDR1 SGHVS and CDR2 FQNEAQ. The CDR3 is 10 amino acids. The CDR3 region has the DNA TGTGCCAGCACCCAGGAGACCCAGTACTTC. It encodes CASTQETQYF.

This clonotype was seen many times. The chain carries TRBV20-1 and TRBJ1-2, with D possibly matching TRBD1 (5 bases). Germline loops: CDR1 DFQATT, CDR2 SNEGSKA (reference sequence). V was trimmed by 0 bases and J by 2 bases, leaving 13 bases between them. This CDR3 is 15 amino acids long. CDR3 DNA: TGCAGTGCTAGAGATCGCGACAGACTCAACTATGGCTACACCTTC. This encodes CSARDRDRLNYGYTF.

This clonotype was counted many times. The CDR3 reads CASTMGPSGSVETQYF. CDR3 nucleotide sequence: TGTGCCAGCACCATGGGGCCTAGCGGGAGTGTTGAGACCCAGTACTTC. The chain links TRBV5-6 to TRBJ2-5; 10 positions agree with TRBD2. Germline-derived CDR1 and CDR2 are SGHDT and YYEEEE. This CDR3 is built from 16 residues. Trimming removed 6 bases from V and 5 bases from J; junction bases left unmatched: 13.